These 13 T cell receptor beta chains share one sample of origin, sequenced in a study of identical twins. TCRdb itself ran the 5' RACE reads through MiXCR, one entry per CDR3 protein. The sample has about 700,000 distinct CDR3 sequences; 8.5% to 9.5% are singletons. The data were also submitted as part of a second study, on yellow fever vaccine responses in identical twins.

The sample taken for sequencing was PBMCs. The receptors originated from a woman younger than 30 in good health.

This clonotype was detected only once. CDR3 nucleotide sequence: TGCGCCAGCAGTGAGATTCTTCCTAGACAGGGAACAGATACGCAGTATTTT. It translates to CASSEILPRQGTDTQYF. The chain uses TRBV10-1 and TRBJ2-3, with 7 positions matching TRBD1. The CDR3 is made up of 17 amino acids. Germline-derived CDR1 and CDR2 are WNHNN and SYGVQD (reference sequence). The J segment lost 3 bases and the V segment lost 2 bases, leaving 11 bases of the junction unmatched.

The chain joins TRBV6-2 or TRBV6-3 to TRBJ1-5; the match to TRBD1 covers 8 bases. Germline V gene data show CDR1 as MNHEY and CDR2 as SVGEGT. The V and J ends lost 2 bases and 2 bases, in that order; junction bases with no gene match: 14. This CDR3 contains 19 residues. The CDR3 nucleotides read TGTGCCAGCAGTTACCCGCCTGGGCAGGGGGCAAGCGGCAATCAGCCCCAGCATTTT. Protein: CASSYPPGQGASGNQPQHF.

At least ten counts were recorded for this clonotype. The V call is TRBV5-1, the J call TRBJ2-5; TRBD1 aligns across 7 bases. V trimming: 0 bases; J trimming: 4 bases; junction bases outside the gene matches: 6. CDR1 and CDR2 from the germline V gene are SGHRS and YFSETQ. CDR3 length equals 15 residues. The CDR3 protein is CASSLEGAKRETQYF. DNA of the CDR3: TGCGCCAGCAGCTTGGAGGGGGCGAAGAGAGAGACCCAGTACTTC. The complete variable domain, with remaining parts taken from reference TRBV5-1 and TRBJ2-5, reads KAGVTQTPRYLIKTRGQQVTLSCSPISGHRSVSWYQQTPGQGLQFLFEYFSETQRNKGNFPGRFSGRQFSNSRSEMNVSTLELGDSALYLCASSLEGAKRETQYFGPGTRLLVL.

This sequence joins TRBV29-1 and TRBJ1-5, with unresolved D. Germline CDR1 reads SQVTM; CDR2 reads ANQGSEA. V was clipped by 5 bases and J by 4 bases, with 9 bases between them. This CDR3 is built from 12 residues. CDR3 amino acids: CSVKDGNQPQHF. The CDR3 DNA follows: TGCAGCGTTAAGGACGGAAATCAGCCCCAGCATTTT.

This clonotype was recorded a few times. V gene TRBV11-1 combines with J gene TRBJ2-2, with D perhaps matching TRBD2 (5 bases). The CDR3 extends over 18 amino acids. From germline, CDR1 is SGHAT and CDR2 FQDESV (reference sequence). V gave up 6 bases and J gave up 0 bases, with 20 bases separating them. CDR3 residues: CASSPRTWPFPNTGELFF. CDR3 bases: TGTGCCAGCAGTCCGCGGACTTGGCCGTTCCCGAACACCGGGGAGCTGTTTTTT.

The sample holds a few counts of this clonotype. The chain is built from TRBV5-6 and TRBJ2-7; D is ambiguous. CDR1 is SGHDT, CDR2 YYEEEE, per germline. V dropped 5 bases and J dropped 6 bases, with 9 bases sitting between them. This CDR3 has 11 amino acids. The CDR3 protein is CASRLGSEQYF. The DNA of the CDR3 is TGTGCCAGCAGGTTAGGTTCCGAGCAGTACTTC.

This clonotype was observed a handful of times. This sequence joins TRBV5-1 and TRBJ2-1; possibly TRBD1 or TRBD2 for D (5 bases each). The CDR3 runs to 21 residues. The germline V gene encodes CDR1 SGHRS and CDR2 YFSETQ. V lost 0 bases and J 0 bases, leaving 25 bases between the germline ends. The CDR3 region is CASSLALPEGLRQSSYNEQFF. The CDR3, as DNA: TGCGCCAGCAGCTTGGCTCTACCCGAGGGGCTCCGACAGAGCTCCTACAATGAGCAGTTCTTC.

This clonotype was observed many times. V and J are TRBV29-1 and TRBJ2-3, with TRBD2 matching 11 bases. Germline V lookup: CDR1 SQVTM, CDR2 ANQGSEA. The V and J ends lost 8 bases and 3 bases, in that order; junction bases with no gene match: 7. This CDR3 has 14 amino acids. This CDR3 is CSSRGTSGTDTQYF. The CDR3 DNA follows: TGCAGCTCGAGAGGGACTAGCGGTACAGATACGCAGTATTTT.

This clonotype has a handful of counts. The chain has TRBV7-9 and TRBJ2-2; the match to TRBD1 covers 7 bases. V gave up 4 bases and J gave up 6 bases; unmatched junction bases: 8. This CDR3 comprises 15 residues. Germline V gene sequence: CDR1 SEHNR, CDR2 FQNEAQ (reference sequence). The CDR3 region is CASSSGTVKSGELFF. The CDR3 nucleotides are TGTGCCAGCAGCTCAGGGACAGTAAAGTCCGGGGAGCTGTTTTTT. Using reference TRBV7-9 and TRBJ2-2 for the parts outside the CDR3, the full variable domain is DTGVSQNPRHKITKRGQNVTFRCDPISEHNRLYWYRQTLGQGPEFLTYFQNEAQLEKSRLLSDRFSAERPKGSFSTLEIQRTEQGDSAMYLCASSSGTVKSGELFFGEGSRLTVL.

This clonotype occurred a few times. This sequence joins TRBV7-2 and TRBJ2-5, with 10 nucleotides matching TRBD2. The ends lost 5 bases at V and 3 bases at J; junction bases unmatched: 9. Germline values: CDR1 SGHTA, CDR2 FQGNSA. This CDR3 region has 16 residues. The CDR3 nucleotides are TGTGCCAGCAGCAACGGGACTAGCGTTCCAAAAGAGACCCAGTACTTC. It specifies CASSNGTSVPKETQYF. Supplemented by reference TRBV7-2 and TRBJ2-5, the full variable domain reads GAGVSQSPSNKVTEKGKDVELRCDPISGHTALYWYRQSLGQGLEFLIYFQGNSAPDKSGLPSDRFSAERTGGSVSTLTIQRTQQEDSAVYLCASSNGTSVPKETQYFGPGTRLLVL.

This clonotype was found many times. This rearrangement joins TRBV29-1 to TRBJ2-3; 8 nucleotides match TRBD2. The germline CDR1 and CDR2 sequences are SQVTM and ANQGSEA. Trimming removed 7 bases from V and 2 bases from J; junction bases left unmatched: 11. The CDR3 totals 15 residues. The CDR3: CSALRYGGVTDTQYF. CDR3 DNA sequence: TGCAGCGCCCTTCGGTACGGGGGGGTCACAGATACGCAGTATTTT.

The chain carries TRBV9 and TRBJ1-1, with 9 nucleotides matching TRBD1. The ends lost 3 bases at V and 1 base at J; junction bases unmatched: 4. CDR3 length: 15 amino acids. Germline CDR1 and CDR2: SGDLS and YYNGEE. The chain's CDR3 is CASSDTGGANTEAFF. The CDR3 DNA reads TGTGCCAGCAGCGATACAGGGGGCGCGAACACTGAAGCTTTCTTT.

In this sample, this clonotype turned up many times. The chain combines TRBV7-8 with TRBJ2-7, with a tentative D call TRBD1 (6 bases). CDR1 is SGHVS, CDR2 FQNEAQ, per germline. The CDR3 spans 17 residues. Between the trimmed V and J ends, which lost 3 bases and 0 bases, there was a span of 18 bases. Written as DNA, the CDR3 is TGTGCCAGCAGCTTCCTTCCGACAGGAACTATCTCCTACGAGCAGTACTTC. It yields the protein CASSFLPTGTISYEQYF. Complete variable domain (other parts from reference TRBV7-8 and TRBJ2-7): GAGVSQSPRYKVAKRGQDVALRCDPISGHVSLFWYQQALGQGPEFLTYFQNEAQLDKSGLPSDRFFAERPEGSVSTLKIQRTQQEDSAVYLCASSFLPTGTISYEQYFGPGTRLTVT.